This T cell receptor beta chain was identified during a study of spatial heterogeneity in lung cancer. At the level of the study: Sequencing consistently turned up more beta-chain sequences than alpha-chain sequences. For the average unique TCR and UMI combination, more than 9.5 occurrences appeared in raw reads.

Carried by each TCR cDNA molecule was a unique molecular identifier. TCRdb called the 5' RACE reads again in MiXCR, with one record for every CDR3 protein. The sample carries about 85,000 distinct CDR3 sequences, around 21% recorded once. Regarding time point: sample taken at primary tumor resection. Unsorted whole RNA from tumor, nontumor lung or frozen PBMC underwent sequencing. 72 TRACERx patients with early, untreated non-small cell lung cancer donated samples. This clonotype was detected a few times. V lost 3 bases and J lost 6, with 9 bases in between. Per germline, CDR1 LNHDA and CDR2 SQIVND (reference sequence). The CDR3 contains 12 residues.

This clonotype was obtained from a male donor with early-stage non-small cell lung cancer. The specimen comprised PBMCs, sampled at surgery. This chain links TRBV19 with TRBJ2-7, with D hard to call. CDR3 sequence: CASSISWSEQYF. The DNA for the CDR3 is TGTGCCAGTAGTATCTCCTGGAGCGAGCAGTACTTC. The variable domain in full, with the rest retrieved from reference TRBV19 and TRBJ2-7, is DGGITQSPKYLFRKEGQNVTLSCEQNLNHDAMYWYRQDPGQGLRLIYYSQIVNDFQKGDIAEGYSVSREKKESFPLTVTSAQKNPTAFYLCASSISWSEQYFGPGTRLTVT.